This T cell receptor (beta chain) was captured by sequencing in a study of blood T cell repertoires in COVID-19. Clinical history reported by participants formed the basis on which cohorts were assigned. Profiled with immunoSEQ multiplex PCR; TCRdb holds only in-frame clones, not every one. The sample has fewer than 250,000 clones; just over 85% are singletons. This clone showed up just once. Specimen: PBMCs or T cells enriched from blood (not recorded which). This TCR was sampled from a woman aged 45-60 years with acute COVID-19.

CDR3 sequence: CASTAGLGGLTEQYF. The CDR3 DNA is TGTGCCAGCACTGCGGGACTAGGGGGCCTCACCGAGCAGTACTTC. This chain uses TRBV27 with TRBJ2-7; TRBD2 is a possible D gene (8 bases). Germline values: CDR1 MNHEY, CDR2 SMNVEV (reference sequence). Trimming shortened V by 7 bases and J by 6 bases, and 22 bases separated the two germline ends. This CDR3 spans 15 amino acids.